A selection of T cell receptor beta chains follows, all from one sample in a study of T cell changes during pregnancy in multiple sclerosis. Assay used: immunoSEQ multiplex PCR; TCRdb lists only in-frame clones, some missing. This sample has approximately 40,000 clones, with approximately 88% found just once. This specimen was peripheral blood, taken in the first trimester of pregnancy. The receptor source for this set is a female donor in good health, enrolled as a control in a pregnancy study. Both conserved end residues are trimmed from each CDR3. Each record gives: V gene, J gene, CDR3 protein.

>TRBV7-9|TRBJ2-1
ASSLWEADEQF
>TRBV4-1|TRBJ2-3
ASSPSQHSGQDTQY
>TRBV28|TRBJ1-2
ASSSTRRGLGYT
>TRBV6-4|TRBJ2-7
ASSDSTGHAEQY
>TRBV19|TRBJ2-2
ASLDWGGGELF
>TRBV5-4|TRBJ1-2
ASSLEQYNYGYT
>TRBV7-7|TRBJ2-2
ASSPSPGGDGELF
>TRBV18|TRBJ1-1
ASSPPNPSAEAF
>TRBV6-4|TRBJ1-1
ASSARTGGNTEAF
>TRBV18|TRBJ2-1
ASSLGLAGGANEQF
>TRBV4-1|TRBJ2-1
ASSPGTSLYNEQF
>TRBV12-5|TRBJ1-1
ASGWRENTEAF
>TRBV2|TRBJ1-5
ASSAGYNQPQH
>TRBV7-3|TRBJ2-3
ASSLPASGNTQY
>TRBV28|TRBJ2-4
ASSEGGGNIQY
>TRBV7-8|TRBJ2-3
ASSISTRGTDTQY
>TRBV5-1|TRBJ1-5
ASSLGDTFNQPRH
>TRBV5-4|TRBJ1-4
ASSSQGLTAGEKLF
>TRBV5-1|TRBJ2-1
ASRSHSGDSYNEQF
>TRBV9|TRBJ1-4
ASSVVGGGNHEKLF
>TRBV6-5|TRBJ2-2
ASSPWGREAGELF
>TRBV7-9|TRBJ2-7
ASSAIEKSRSYEQY
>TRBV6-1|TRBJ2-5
ASSEGVRLGTQY
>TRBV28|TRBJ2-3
ASSTNPLAGFTDTQY
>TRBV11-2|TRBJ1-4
ASSLSSLELF
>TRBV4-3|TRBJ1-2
ASSHRTERGWSYGYT
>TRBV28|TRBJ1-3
ASEKPDQSYPGAIY
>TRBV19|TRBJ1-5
ASKSTGNTNQPQH
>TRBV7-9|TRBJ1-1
ASKTGEKGAEAF
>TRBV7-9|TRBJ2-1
ASSPLAGGPEGYEQF
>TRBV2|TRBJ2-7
ASSEDRPRDYEQY
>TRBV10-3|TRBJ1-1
AISETRGMNTEAF
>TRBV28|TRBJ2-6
ASSSRGRGSGANVLT
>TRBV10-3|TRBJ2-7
AIGAGAYEQY
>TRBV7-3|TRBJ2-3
ASSPGTSGGRVGTDTQY